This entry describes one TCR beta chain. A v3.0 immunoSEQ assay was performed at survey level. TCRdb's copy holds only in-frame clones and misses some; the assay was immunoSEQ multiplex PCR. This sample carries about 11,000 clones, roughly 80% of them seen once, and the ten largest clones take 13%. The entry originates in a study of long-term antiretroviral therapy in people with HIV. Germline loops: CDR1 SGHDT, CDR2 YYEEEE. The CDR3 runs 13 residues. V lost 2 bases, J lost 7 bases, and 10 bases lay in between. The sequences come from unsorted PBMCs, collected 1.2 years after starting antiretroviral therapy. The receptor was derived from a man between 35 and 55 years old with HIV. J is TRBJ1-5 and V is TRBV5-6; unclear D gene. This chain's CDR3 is CASSFSTGQPQHF. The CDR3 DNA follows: TGTGCCAGCAGCTTTTCAACTGGACAGCCCCAGCATTTT.